These T cell receptor beta chains were read from a single sample in a study of siplizumab effects on memory and regulatory T cells. TCRdb's copy holds only in-frame clones and misses some; the assay was immunoSEQ multiplex PCR. The sample has approximately 52,000 clones; roughly 97% are singletons. Material for sequencing was naive CD4+ T cells sorted from blood. These TCRs come from a human donor in good health. The CDR3 runs from the conserved cysteine through the conserved F or W. A D gene is named only where the DNA matches it firmly. Where a row states a size, it is once, few, many or the class of an expanded clone; other rows omit it.

CDR3 DNA: TGTGCCAGCAGTGCTAATAGCGGGACCGGGGAGCTGTTTTTT
CDR3 protein: CASSANSGTGELFF
J gene: TRBJ2-2
clone size: -
V gene: TRBV6-4
D gene: TRBD2

CDR3 DNA: TGTGCCAGCAGTTTATCGGGCCAAAAGGGCGAGCAGTACTTC
CDR3 protein: CASSLSGQKGEQYF
J gene: TRBJ2-7
clone size: -
V gene: TRBV28
D gene: -

CDR3 DNA: TGTGCTAGTGGTTTGATTTTAGGGAAATCTGGGGCCAACGTCCTGACTTTC
CDR3 protein: CASGLILGKSGANVLTF
J gene: TRBJ2-6
clone size: -
V gene: TRBV12-5
D gene: -

CDR3 DNA: TGTGCCAGCAGCCCCACAGGGAACACCTACAATGAGCAGTTCTTC
CDR3 protein: CASSPTGNTYNEQFF
J gene: TRBJ2-1
clone size: -
V gene: TRBV7-3
D gene: -

CDR3 DNA: TGTGCCAGTAGACTCCAGGGGGCGCGTGAAAAACTGTTTTTT
CDR3 protein: CASRLQGAREKLFF
J gene: TRBJ1-4
clone size: -
V gene: TRBV19
D gene: TRBD1

CDR3 DNA: TGTGCCAGCAGTGTAGGGGGTTACGAGCAGTACTTC
CDR3 protein: CASSVGGYEQYF
J gene: TRBJ2-7
clone size: -
V gene: TRBV6-1
D gene: -

CDR3 DNA: TGTGCCAGCAGCTCGGACAGAGAGACTAGCGGGTCATGGGAGCAGTACTTC
CDR3 protein: CASSSDRETSGSWEQYF
J gene: TRBJ2-7
clone size: -
V gene: TRBV7-3
D gene: TRBD2

CDR3 DNA: TGTGCCAGCAGCCACCCACAGGGGGGAGTAGACACTGAAGCTTTCTTT
CDR3 protein: CASSHPQGGVDTEAFF
J gene: TRBJ1-1
clone size: -
V gene: TRBV4-2
D gene: TRBD1

CDR3 DNA: TGTGCCAGCATTAGGGACAATGGGGGCAATCAGCCCCAGCATTTT
CDR3 protein: CASIRDNGGNQPQHF
J gene: TRBJ1-5
clone size: -
V gene: TRBV28
D gene: -

CDR3 DNA: TGTGCCAGCAGTGAGTACTGGAACAAAGAGACCCAGTACTTC
CDR3 protein: CASSEYWNKETQYF
J gene: TRBJ2-5
clone size: -
V gene: TRBV6-1
D gene: -

CDR3 DNA: TGTGCCAGCAGCTTAAGGAGGACCCCCGGGGATGAGCAGTTCTTC
CDR3 protein: CASSLRRTPGDEQFF
J gene: TRBJ2-1
clone size: once
V gene: TRBV7-3
D gene: -

CDR3 DNA: TGTGCCAGCAGCGCAATGGGGGCGGGCTCTTCGGGGAATGAGCAGTTCTTC
CDR3 protein: CASSAMGAGSSGNEQFF
J gene: TRBJ2-1
clone size: few
V gene: TRBV7-3
D gene: -

CDR3 DNA: TGTGCCAGCAGCTTAGTAGGAGGGAGAGGGGGGCGCTCCTACAATGAGCAGTTCTTC
CDR3 protein: CASSLVGGRGGRSYNEQFF
J gene: TRBJ2-1
clone size: -
V gene: TRBV7-2
D gene: -

CDR3 DNA: TGTGCCAGCCTTCGCCTGGGGACTAGGGGCACAGATACGCAGTATTTT
CDR3 protein: CASLRLGTRGTDTQYF
J gene: TRBJ2-3
clone size: -
V gene: TRBV7-9
D gene: TRBD2

CDR3 DNA: TGTGCCAGCAGTCTGACAGGCAATCAGCCCCAGCATTTT
CDR3 protein: CASSLTGNQPQHF
J gene: TRBJ1-5
clone size: -
V gene: TRBV28
D gene: -

CDR3 DNA: TGTGCCAGCACCCTAAAAGACAGGGCCCGGGAGACCCAGTACTTC
CDR3 protein: CASTLKDRARETQYF
J gene: TRBJ2-5
clone size: -
V gene: TRBV7-9
D gene: TRBD1

CDR3 DNA: TGTGCCAGTAGTAGGGCAAGCAATCAGCCCCAGCATTTT
CDR3 protein: CASSRASNQPQHF
J gene: TRBJ1-5
clone size: once
V gene: TRBV19
D gene: -

CDR3 DNA: TGTGCCAGCAGCTTAGCAGCGGGGGCGGTAGGGACCCAGTACTTC
CDR3 protein: CASSLAAGAVGTQYF
J gene: TRBJ2-5
clone size: -
V gene: TRBV7-9
D gene: TRBD2

CDR3 DNA: TGTGCCAGTAGTACGAGGGGCGGGAGCCACGAGCAGTACTTC
CDR3 protein: CASSTRGGSHEQYF
J gene: TRBJ2-7
clone size: -
V gene: TRBV19
D gene: TRBD2

CDR3 DNA: TGTGCCGCCGACGGACTGTCCACAGATACGCAGTATTTT
CDR3 protein: CAADGLSTDTQYF
J gene: TRBJ2-3
clone size: -
V gene: TRBV19
D gene: -

CDR3 DNA: TGCGCCAGCAGCTTGGAAGTGATGGGGAACACTGAAGCTTTCTTT
CDR3 protein: CASSLEVMGNTEAFF
J gene: TRBJ1-1
clone size: -
V gene: TRBV5-1
D gene: -

CDR3 DNA: TGTGCCATCAGTGGGACTAGCGGGAGCTCCTACGAGCAGTACTTC
CDR3 protein: CAISGTSGSSYEQYF
J gene: TRBJ2-7
clone size: -
V gene: TRBV10-3
D gene: TRBD2

CDR3 DNA: TGTGCCAGCAGCCAGGACAGGCTGACCTACGAGCAGTACTTC
CDR3 protein: CASSQDRLTYEQYF
J gene: TRBJ2-7
clone size: -
V gene: TRBV5-6
D gene: TRBD1

CDR3 DNA: TGTGCCTGGGGTCTGACTACCTCAACTAATGAAAAACTGTTTTTT
CDR3 protein: CAWGLTTSTNEKLFF
J gene: TRBJ1-4
clone size: -
V gene: TRBV30
D gene: -

CDR3 DNA: TGTGCCAGCAGCCGTTTGACAGACGAGACCCAGTACTTC
CDR3 protein: CASSRLTDETQYF
J gene: TRBJ2-5
clone size: -
V gene: TRBV9
D gene: -

CDR3 DNA: TGTGCCAGTACCTCCGGAGTCGGAAACACCATATATTTT
CDR3 protein: CASTSGVGNTIYF
J gene: TRBJ1-3
clone size: once
V gene: TRBV19
D gene: -

CDR3 DNA: TGTGCCAGCAGCCTACCCCCAGGGGAGCTGTTTTTT
CDR3 protein: CASSLPPGELFF
J gene: TRBJ2-2
clone size: -
V gene: TRBV7-3
D gene: -

CDR3 DNA: TGTGCCAGCAGTTACTCCCGAGGGGGCGGCGAGCAGTACTTC
CDR3 protein: CASSYSRGGGEQYF
J gene: TRBJ2-7
clone size: -
V gene: TRBV6-5
D gene: TRBD1

CDR3 DNA: TGTGCCAGCAGTTTCTGGCCAGGGGCCAAAAACATTCAGTACTTC
CDR3 protein: CASSFWPGAKNIQYF
J gene: TRBJ2-4
clone size: few
V gene: TRBV28
D gene: -

CDR3 DNA: TGTGCCAGCAGTTACTCGAAGCGGGGGGGCACAGATACGCAGTATTTT
CDR3 protein: CASSYSKRGGTDTQYF
J gene: TRBJ2-3
clone size: few
V gene: TRBV6-5
D gene: TRBD2

CDR3 DNA: TGTGCCATCAGTGAGTCTGAGATTAAGGGCGAGCAGTACTTC
CDR3 protein: CAISESEIKGEQYF
J gene: TRBJ2-7
clone size: -
V gene: TRBV10-3
D gene: -

CDR3 DNA: TGTGCCAGTAGTAAAACAGGGGGCGGCCTGGTGAATGGCTACACCTTC
CDR3 protein: CASSKTGGGLVNGYTF
J gene: TRBJ1-2
clone size: -
V gene: TRBV19
D gene: TRBD1

CDR3 DNA: TGTGCCATCAGCCCGGGACTAGCCACAGATACGCAGTATTTT
CDR3 protein: CAISPGLATDTQYF
J gene: TRBJ2-3
clone size: -
V gene: TRBV10-3
D gene: TRBD2

CDR3 DNA: TGTGCCAGCAGCCCAGTCCCGGGACTAGCGGGGTGGGCAGATACGCAGTATTTT
CDR3 protein: CASSPVPGLAGWADTQYF
J gene: TRBJ2-3
clone size: -
V gene: TRBV5-4
D gene: TRBD2

CDR3 DNA: TGCGCCAGCAGTAGAACCGGGACAGGGGCCTCTGAAGCTTTCTTT
CDR3 protein: CASSRTGTGASEAFF
J gene: TRBJ1-1
clone size: once
V gene: TRBV10-1
D gene: TRBD1

CDR3 DNA: TGTGCCAGCAGCCCACGACTTCCCTCCTACGAGCAGTACTTC
CDR3 protein: CASSPRLPSYEQYF
J gene: TRBJ2-7
clone size: -
V gene: TRBV4-2
D gene: -

CDR3 DNA: TGTGCCAGCAGCTCGACAGGTTTCGATGAGCAGTTCTTC
CDR3 protein: CASSSTGFDEQFF
J gene: TRBJ2-1
clone size: -
V gene: TRBV5-4
D gene: -

CDR3 DNA: TGTGCCAGCAGCTTTTTGGGGGACATGGGTATCTACACCTTC
CDR3 protein: CASSFLGDMGIYTF
J gene: TRBJ1-2
clone size: -
V gene: TRBV7-2
D gene: -